This TCR beta chain was sequenced during a study of blood T cell repertoires in COVID-19. Two negative PCRs, clearance, or symptom resolution were required of recovered Cohort 3 donors. CDR3 length: 15 amino acids. Trimming cost V 5 bases and J 0 bases; bases outside gene matches: 2. Germline V gene lookup returns CDR1 SNHLY and CDR2 FYNNEI. This clone was recorded once. Method: immunoSEQ multiplex PCR; TCRdb's copy keeps in-frame clones and lacks some. The sample includes 150,000 to 200,000 clones, roughly 83% of them seen just once. The genes are TRBV2 and TRBJ2-2, with 8 bases identical to TRBD1. Sequencing was carried out using PBMCs or T cells enriched from blood (not recorded which). The receptor's source is a woman in her 30s who had recovered from COVID-19. The CDR3 protein is CASSRQGPNTGELFF. The CDR3 DNA is TGTGCCAGCAGTCGACAGGGGCCGAACACCGGGGAGCTGTTTTTT. The variable domain in full, with the rest retrieved from reference TRBV2 and TRBJ2-2, is EPEVTQTPSHQVTQMGQEVILRCVPISNHLYFYWYRQILGQKVEFLVSFYNNEISEKSEIFDDQFSVERPDGSNFTLKIRSTKLEDSAMYFCASSRQGPNTGELFFGEGSRLTVL.